These 23 T cell receptor beta chains came from one sample sequenced in a study of regulatory T cells in long-lasting Graves disease. Building of the TCR beta libraries involved iRepertoire HTBI primers and Arm-PCR of CDR3 regions. TCRdb redid the calling of the multiplex PCR reads with MiXCR, one entry per CDR3 protein. The sample records about 470,000 distinct CDR3 sequences, around a fifth being singletons. The time point was: persistent/refractory GD, antithyroid drugs over 5 years with positive TRAb. Extracted PBMC RNA gave rise to the TCR library. The sequencing used peripheral blood mononuclear cells (PBMCs), collected when the disease was refractory, from a patient treated with antithyroid drugs. The receptors were sampled from a female donor with Graves disease.

This clonotype appeared many times. J is TRBJ2-5 and V is TRBV7-2; D not resolved. The CDR3 extends over 14 amino acids. Trimming cost V 7 bases and J 5 bases, with 17 bases left between them. Germline values: CDR1 SGHTA, CDR2 FQGNSA. The CDR3 is CASMQTETWETQYF. Written as DNA, the CDR3 is TGTGCCAGCATGCAGACTGAAACTTGGGAGACCCAGTACTTC.

There are many counts of this clonotype. This chain links TRBV6-1 with TRBJ2-7; 8 nucleotides align to TRBD2. This CDR3 contains 16 residues. With 7 bases clipped from V and 2 bases from J, the junction kept 13 bases outside the gene matches. The germline gives CDR1 MNHNS, CDR2 SASEGT. The CDR3 sequence: CASNSMDSGRAYEQYF. DNA of the CDR3: TGTGCCAGCAACTCTATGGACAGCGGGAGAGCCTACGAGCAGTACTTC.

The V gene is TRBV10-3, the J gene TRBJ2-1, with D possibly matching TRBD2 (6 bases). Looked up from germline, CDR1 is ENHRY and CDR2 is SYGVKD. Trimming cost V 6 bases and J 12 bases, with 18 bases left between them. The CDR3 is made up of 13 amino acids. CDR3 sequence reads: CAIREGLVGGQFF. CDR3 DNA sequence: TGTGCCATCAGGGAAGGGCTAGTGGGGGGGCAGTTCTTC.

The table lists this clonotype with many counts. The rearrangement links TRBV2 to TRBJ1-2; TRBD1 agrees at 8 bases. Germline lookup yields CDR1 SNHLY and CDR2 FYNNEI. The junction had 4 bases not matched to a gene; V was cut back by 6 bases and J by 4 bases. CDR3 length equals 13 residues. CDR3 amino acids: CASSLGTGYGYTF. CDR3 nucleotide sequence: TGTGCCAGCAGCTTAGGGACAGGCTATGGCTACACCTTC.

This clonotype was found many times. V gene TRBV28 combines with J gene TRBJ2-5; 7 positions match TRBD2. V shed 9 bases, J shed 2 bases, and the junction held 6 bases outside the gene matches. CDR1 is MDHEN and CDR2 is SYDVKM in the germline V gene. The CDR3 runs 13 residues. CDR3 loop: CASAGDSQETQYF. CDR3 nucleotides: TGTGCCAGTGCGGGGGATTCACAAGAGACCCAGTACTTC.

This clonotype was seen repeatedly, ten times or more. V and J are TRBV20-1 and TRBJ1-4; possibly TRBD1 for D (5 bases). The CDR3 loop spans 14 amino acids. V lost 3 bases and J 7 bases, leaving 15 bases between the germline ends. The germline V gene encodes CDR1 DFQATT and CDR2 SNEGSKA (reference sequence). CDR3 amino acids: CSARGRWGVEKLFF. In nucleotides, the CDR3 is TGCAGTGCTAGGGGACGGTGGGGAGTTGAAAAACTGTTTTTT.

This clonotype has a count of ten or more. The chain links TRBV20-1 to TRBJ1-1; 7 nucleotides align to TRBD1. The CDR3 is 17 residues long. V trimming: 4 bases; J trimming: 4 bases; junction bases outside the gene matches: 18. The germline V gene encodes CDR1 DFQATT and CDR2 SNEGSKA (reference sequence). The CDR3 bases are TGCAGTGCTATAGCCCCGGGACAGCCTCGGGGTGCCACTGAAGCTTTCTTT. This sequence encodes CSAIAPGQPRGATEAFF.

The chain carries TRBV3-1 and TRBJ1-1, with TRBD1 as a possible D gene (6 bases). CDR1 and CDR2 (germline): LGHDT, YNNKEL (reference sequence). The CDR3 is made up of 18 amino acids. Trimming shortened V by 5 bases and J by 0 bases, and 22 bases separated the two germline ends. The CDR3 sequence is CASSVNPDSLALNTEAFF. CDR3 sequence (DNA): TGTGCCAGCAGCGTAAACCCGGACAGTCTCGCCCTGAACACTGAAGCTTTCTTT.

The rearrangement joins TRBV27 to TRBJ2-6; 8 bases line up with TRBD1. CDR3 size: 17 residues. The germline gives CDR1 MNHEY, CDR2 SMNVEV (reference sequence). The V gene end was trimmed by 5 bases and the J gene end by 4 bases; junction bases not matched to a gene: 10. DNA for the CDR3: TGTGCCAGCAGTGATCTACAGGGGGTAGCAGGGGCCAACGTCCTGACTTTC. Its translation is CASSDLQGVAGANVLTF.

V gene TRBV7-2 combines with J gene TRBJ1-5; TRBD1 might be the D (6 bases). This CDR3 is built from 14 residues. V lost 6 bases and J 5 bases, leaving 14 bases between the germline ends. CDR1 SGHTA and CDR2 FQGNSA come from the germline V gene. The CDR3 protein is CASSLYRDDQPQHF. In DNA, the CDR3 is TGTGCCAGCAGTCTTTACAGGGACGATCAGCCCCAGCATTTT.

This chain links TRBV4-1 with TRBJ2-1; TRBD2 aligns across 13 bases. The V segment lost 6 bases and the J segment 8 bases; nucleotides outside the gene matches: 10. This CDR3 has 16 amino acids. CDR1 is MGHRA and CDR2 is YSYEKL in the germline V gene. The CDR3 reads CASSDFGLAGEDEQFF. CDR3 in DNA: TGCGCCAGCAGTGACTTTGGACTAGCGGGAGAAGATGAGCAGTTCTTC.

This clonotype appeared many times. The V gene is TRBV6-4, the J gene TRBJ1-2; D gene ambiguous. Germline V gene lookup returns CDR1 MRHNA and CDR2 SNTAGT. The CDR3 covers 14 residues. Deletions cut 0 bases from V and 9 bases from J, with 14 bases between. CDR3 amino acids: CASSDSSRGGSYTF. The CDR3, as DNA: TGTGCCAGCAGTGACTCGAGTCGGGGAGGGAGCTACACCTTC.

This clonotype has only one observation. The chain carries TRBV7-9 and TRBJ2-7; 8 bases line up with TRBD2. Trimming at V came to 6 bases and at J to 0 bases, leaving 13 bases not matched to a gene. Germline CDR1 reads SEHNR; CDR2 reads FQNEAQ (reference sequence). The CDR3 has 17 residues. CDR3 loop: CASRLASGPRGSYEQYF. The CDR3 nucleotides are TGTGCCAGCAGGCTAGCTAGCGGGCCCCGGGGCTCCTACGAGCAGTACTTC. Full variable domain (outside the CDR3, taken from reference TRBV7-9 and TRBJ2-7): DTGVSQNPRHKITKRGQNVTFRCDPISEHNRLYWYRQTLGQGPEFLTYFQNEAQLEKSRLLSDRFSAERPKGSFSTLEIQRTEQGDSAMYLCASRLASGPRGSYEQYFGPGTRLTVT.

There are a few counts of this clonotype. V usage is TRBV27 and J usage is TRBJ1-2; possibly TRBD1 for D (6 bases). The CDR3 sequence is 14 residues long. Germline CDR1 and CDR2: MNHEY and SMNVEV (reference sequence). V lost 5 bases and J lost 7, with 17 bases in between. The CDR3 DNA is TGTGCCAGCAGTCCCCTTTCCAGGGGCGGTGGCTACACCTTC. It specifies CASSPLSRGGGYTF.

The V gene is TRBV4-2, the J gene TRBJ1-6; 8 bases align to TRBD1. The CDR3 contains 18 residues. V dropped 4 bases and J dropped 0; count of bases not matched to a gene: 8. Germline V gives CDR1 LGHNA, CDR2 YNFKEQ. The CDR3 nucleotides read TGTGCCAGCAGCCGCCGGGACAGGCCAAGCTCCTATAATTCACCCCTCCACTTT. Translation gives CASSRRDRPSSYNSPLHF.

As regards this clonotype: This may be a read error: a much more frequent sequence differs by one nucleotide. J is TRBJ2-2 and V is TRBV28; the match to TRBD1 covers 12 bases. Per germline, CDR1 MDHEN and CDR2 SYDVKM. The CDR3 extends over 14 amino acids. CDR3 loop: CASSFGTGGGEPFF. CDR3 bases: TGTGCCAGCAGCTTCGGGACAGGGGGCGGGGAGCCGTTTTTT. The variable domain in full, completed from reference TRBV28 and TRBJ2-2, reads DVKVTQSSRYLVKRTGEKVFLECVQDMDHENMFWYRQDPGLGLRLIYFSYDVKMKEKGDIPEGYSVSREKKERFSLILESASTNQTSMYLCASSFGTGGGEPFFGEGSRLTVL.

This clonotype has only a few counts. The chain joins TRBV28 to TRBJ2-1; D is possibly TRBD2 (7 bases). Trimming shortened V by 6 bases and J by 8 bases, and 20 bases separated the two germline ends. This CDR3 is built from 15 residues. CDR1 and CDR2 from the germline V gene are MDHEN and SYDVKM. CDR3: CASRTGLTGRDEQFF. DNA of the CDR3: TGTGCCAGCAGAACCGGACTAACAGGGAGGGATGAGCAGTTCTTC.

This clonotype appeared a few times. J is TRBJ2-7 and V is TRBV7-9; TRBD2 aligns across 7 bases. V shed 4 bases and J 6 bases; nucleotides not matched to a gene: 12. CDR3 length: 15 amino acids. The germline CDR1 and CDR2 sequences are SEHNR and FQNEAQ (reference sequence). CDR3 amino acids: CASSSETSASLEQYF. DNA for the CDR3: TGTGCCAGCAGCTCGGAAACTAGCGCTTCTCTCGAGCAGTACTTC.

There are many counts of this clonotype. The gene calls are TRBV12-3 or TRBV12-4 and TRBJ1-1; the D is unclear. The CDR3 loop spans 13 amino acids. V was cut by 2 bases and J by 3 bases, with 7 bases left in between. CDR3 sequence: CASSLRGHTEAFF. CDR3 nucleotides: TGTGCCAGCAGTTTACGAGGGCACACTGAAGCTTTCTTT.

As to this clonotype: Being one base from a much bigger clone, this may be a read error. This rearrangement joins TRBV11-2 to TRBJ1-6; TRBD1 is a possible D gene (6 bases). This CDR3 comprises 18 residues. Germline values: CDR1 SGHAT, CDR2 FQNNGV. The CDR3 DNA follows: TGTACCAGCAGCCCGACAGACAGGCTATACTCCTATAATTCACCCCTCCACTTT. Protein product: CTSSPTDRLYSYNSPLHF.

At least ten counts were recorded for this clonotype. This rearrangement joins TRBV7-2 to TRBJ2-2; D gene unclear. V lost 2 bases and J lost 10, with 14 bases in between. This CDR3 has 14 residues. CDR1 and CDR2 from the germline V gene are SGHTA and FQGNSA. CDR3 coding DNA: TGTGCCAGCAGCTTATACCCGATCGACGCGGAGCTGTTTTTT. This gives the protein CASSLYPIDAELFF. The full variable domain, in which reference TRBV7-2 and TRBJ2-2 provide the parts outside the CDR3, is GAGVSQSPSNKVTEKGKDVELRCDPISGHTALYWYRQSLGQGLEFLIYFQGNSAPDKSGLPSDRFSAERTGGSVSTLTIQRTQQEDSAVYLCASSLYPIDAELFFGEGSRLTVL.

This clonotype was recorded at least ten times. The CDR3 sequence: CASSLASSHEQYF. CDR3 in DNA: TGTGCCAGCAGCTTAGCCTCGAGCCACGAGCAGTACTTC. V gene TRBV11-2 combines with J gene TRBJ2-7; D remains ambiguous. V lost 1 base, J lost 5 bases, and 9 bases lay in between. From germline, CDR1 is SGHAT and CDR2 FQNNGV. The CDR3 is made up of 13 amino acids.

The V call is TRBV13, the J call TRBJ2-7; D may be TRBD1 or TRBD2 (5 bases each). Germline lookup yields CDR1 PRHDT and CDR2 FYEKMQ (reference sequence). The CDR3 totals 13 residues. V gave up 7 bases and J gave up 3 bases, with 13 bases separating them. The CDR3 sequence: CASNGRDDYEQYF. For the CDR3, the DNA is TGTGCCAGCAATGGCAGGGACGACTACGAGCAGTACTTC.